Below are 4 T cell receptor beta chains sequenced from a single sample in a study of cytomegalovirus exposure and HLA in healthy donors. It was with 60 Vbeta and 13 Jbeta primers that the PCR ran. This table comes from immunoSEQ multiplex PCR, and its TCRdb copy is limited to in-frame clones, with some not included. The sample table sets out around 39,000 clones. Sample: PBMCs. These receptor sequences come from a male donor in good health and CMV-seronegative.

The J gene is TRBJ2-3, the V gene TRBV5-1; TRBD2 aligns across 9 bases. V dropped 5 bases and J dropped 7; count of bases not matched to a gene: 8. The CDR3 length is 14 residues. Germline-derived CDR1 and CDR2 are SGHRS and YFSETQ. CDR3 region: CASSPPTSGNTQYF. The CDR3, as DNA: TGCGCCAGCAGTCCGCCGACTAGCGGAAATACGCAGTATTTT.

The V call is TRBV11-3, the J call TRBJ2-1, with 7 positions matching TRBD1. The V and J ends lost 6 bases and 4 bases, in that order; junction bases with no gene match: 6. The CDR3 is 14 residues long. Germline V gene data show CDR1 as SGHNT and CDR2 as YENEEA. The CDR3 loop reads CASSRSQGYNEQFF. CDR3 nucleotides: TGTGCCAGCAGTCGATCACAGGGGTACAATGAGCAGTTCTTC.

The CDR3 region is CASSEVYSKIDNEQFF. The CDR3 DNA follows: TGTGCCAGCAGTGAAGTGTACAGTAAAATAGACAATGAGCAGTTCTTC. The chain is built from TRBV2 and TRBJ2-1; D not certain. Germline values: CDR1 SNHLY, CDR2 FYNNEI. V was cut by 1 base and J by 5 bases, with 15 bases left in between. The CDR3 sequence is 16 residues long.

J is TRBJ1-2 and V is TRBV27, with D tentatively TRBD1 (5 bases). CDR1 MNHEY and CDR2 SMNVEV come from the germline V gene (reference sequence). The length of the CDR3 is 13 residues. V dropped 8 bases and J dropped 4 bases, with 14 bases sitting between them. CDR3 nucleotides: TGTGCCAGCGCCCCGGGGGTCCCCTATGGCTACACCTTC. It encodes CASAPGVPYGYTF.